This entry describes one TCR beta chain. It has no known antigen specificity. It has no much larger one-base neighbor in the sample; base qualities were not kept. The data stem from a study of blood T cell repertoires in COVID-19 (TCRdb year 2020). Notes on the research overall: Samples covering the acute and convalescent phases of COVID-19 were provided by collaborators in the United States, Italy and Spain. The samples were drawn from two sources: the first 160 participants of the ongoing ImmuneRACE study, and 950 to 1,500 subjects contributed by 6 global collaborators. Where HLA class I and class II types were available, the types were taken from metadata supplied by the sample provider, not from assay-based typing. A freely available public database, intended as a resource for researchers studying the immune response to SARS-CoV-2, is where the repertoires were released. The dataset comprised deeply sampled blood TCRbeta repertoires from subjects exposed to, actively infected with, or recovered from COVID-19. The prospective study material was composed of cDNA or gDNA derived from T cells, B-cell-depleted T cells, or PBMCs. The sample metadata nearly always contained a de-identified subject ID, COVID-19 status, age in years and sex.

TCRbeta CDR3 regions were amplified from genomic DNA by means of the immunoSEQ Assay, a bias-controlled multiplex PCR. The paper's processing steps were these. Within the assay, amplification of reference gene primers was used to estimate how many nucleated cells each sample contained. To quantify the absolute abundance of each unique TCRbeta CDR3 rearrangement, sequence reads were collapsed and filtered. For each sample, productive Simpson clonality was calculated as the square root of Simpson's diversity index over productive rearrangements. TCRdb provides this immuneACCESS table in a form limited to in-frame rearrangements. Some clones are lacking; in checked studies, under half of them reflect an unresolved V gene, and why the rest are absent is not known. The DNA was the basis for D and trimming; V, J and clone size are from that table. For this sample there are approximately 460,000 clones; approximately 92% appear just once. Approximately 0.9% of the sample is held by the ten biggest clonotypes.

Overall study results and their limits: Clinical and demographic metadata were provided uncurated, with the amount varying by source and participant.

Trimming leaves V shorter by 0 bases and J shorter by 4 bases, with the junction holding 4 bases beyond the gene matches. CDR1 and CDR2, looked up from the germline V gene, are MGHRA and YSYEKL. CDR3 length: 16 amino acids, cysteine to phenylalanine. The entry retains the CDR3 DNA only, 48 bases that are in frame from base 1. One collaborating source in Seattle enrolled patients while the patients were actively infected and followed the patients over time throughout the course of disease. Whole blood was collected in K2EDTA tubes by collaborating institutions according to the institutions' own protocols. For TCRbeta analysis, collaborator samples were shipped as frozen whole blood, as isolated PBMCs, or as DNA extracted from either sample type.

In this chain, TRBV4-1 is recombined with TRBJ1-2, and 11 junction bases match TRBD1. This TCR came from a man aged 18 to 29 with COVID-19, enrolled during active disease. Source material: peripheral blood. Read as DNA, the sequence is TGCGCCAGCAGCCAAGAGGGGACAGGGGGATTCTATGGCTACACCTTC. Its product reads: CASSQEGTGGFYGYTF.